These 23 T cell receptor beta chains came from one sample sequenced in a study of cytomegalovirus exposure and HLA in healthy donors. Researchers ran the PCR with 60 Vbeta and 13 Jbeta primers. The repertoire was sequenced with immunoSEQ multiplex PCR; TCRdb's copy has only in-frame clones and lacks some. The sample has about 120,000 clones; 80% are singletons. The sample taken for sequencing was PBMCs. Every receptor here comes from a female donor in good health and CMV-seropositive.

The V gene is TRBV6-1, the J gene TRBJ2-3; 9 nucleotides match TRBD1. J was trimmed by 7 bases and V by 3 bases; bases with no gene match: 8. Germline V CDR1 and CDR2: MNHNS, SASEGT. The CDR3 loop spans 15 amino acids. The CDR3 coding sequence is TGTGCCAGCAGTGAGGGACAGGGCCCAGGATATACGCAGTATTTT. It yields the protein CASSEGQGPGYTQYF.

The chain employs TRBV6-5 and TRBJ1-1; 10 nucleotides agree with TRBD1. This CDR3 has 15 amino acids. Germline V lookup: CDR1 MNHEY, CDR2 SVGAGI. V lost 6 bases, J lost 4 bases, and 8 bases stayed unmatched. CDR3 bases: TGTGCCAGCAGCCGGACAGGGGGAGAAGGCACTGAAGCTTTCTTT. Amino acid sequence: CASSRTGGEGTEAFF.

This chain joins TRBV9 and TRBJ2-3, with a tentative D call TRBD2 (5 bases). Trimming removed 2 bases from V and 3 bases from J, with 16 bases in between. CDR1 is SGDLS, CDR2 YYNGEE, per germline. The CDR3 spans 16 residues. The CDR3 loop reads CASSVFPGSGTDTQYF. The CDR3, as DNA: TGTGCCAGCAGCGTCTTTCCGGGGTCAGGTACAGATACGCAGTATTTT.

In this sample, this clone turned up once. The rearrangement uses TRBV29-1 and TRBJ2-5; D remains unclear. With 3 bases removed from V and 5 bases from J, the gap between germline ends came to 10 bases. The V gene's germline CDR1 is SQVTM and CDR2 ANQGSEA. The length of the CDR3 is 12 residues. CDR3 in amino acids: CSVERNGETQYF. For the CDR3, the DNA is TGCAGCGTTGAGCGGAATGGGGAGACCCAGTACTTC.

The CDR3 loop reads CASRTPSGGGNEQFF. The DNA of the CDR3 is TGTGCCAGCAGAACTCCTAGCGGGGGGGGCAATGAGCAGTTCTTC. This chain joins TRBV6-1 and TRBJ2-1, with TRBD2 matching 12 bases. Looked up from germline, CDR1 is MNHNS and CDR2 is SASEGT. The CDR3 is 15 amino acids. With 6 bases clipped from V and 6 bases from J, the junction kept 6 bases outside the gene matches.

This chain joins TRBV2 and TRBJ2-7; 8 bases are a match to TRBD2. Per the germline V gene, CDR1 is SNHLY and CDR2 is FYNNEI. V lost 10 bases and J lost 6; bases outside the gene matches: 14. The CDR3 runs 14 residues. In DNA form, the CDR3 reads TGTGCCACCAAGGGGGAGCTAGCGGGCGGCGAGCAGTACTTC. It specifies CATKGELAGGEQYF.

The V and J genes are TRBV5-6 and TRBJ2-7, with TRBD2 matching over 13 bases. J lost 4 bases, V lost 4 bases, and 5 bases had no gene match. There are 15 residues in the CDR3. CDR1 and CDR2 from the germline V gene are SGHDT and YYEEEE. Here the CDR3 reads CASSPATSGGYEQYF. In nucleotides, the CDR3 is TGTGCCAGCAGCCCGGCGACTAGCGGGGGGTACGAGCAGTACTTC.

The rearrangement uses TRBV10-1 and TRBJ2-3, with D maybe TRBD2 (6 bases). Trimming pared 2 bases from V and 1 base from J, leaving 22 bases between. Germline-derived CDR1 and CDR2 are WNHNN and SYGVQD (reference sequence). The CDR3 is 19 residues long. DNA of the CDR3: TGCGCCAGCAGTGAGCAATCTGGTCGGGGGAGAATGCGCACAGATACGCAGTATTTT. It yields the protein CASSEQSGRGRMRTDTQYF.

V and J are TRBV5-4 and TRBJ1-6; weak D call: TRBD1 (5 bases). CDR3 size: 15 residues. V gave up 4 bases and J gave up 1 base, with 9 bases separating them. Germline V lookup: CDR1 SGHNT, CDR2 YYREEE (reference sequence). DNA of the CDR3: TGTGCCAGCAGCCCCCAGGGATCCTATAATTCACCCCTCCACTTT. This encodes CASSPQGSYNSPLHF.

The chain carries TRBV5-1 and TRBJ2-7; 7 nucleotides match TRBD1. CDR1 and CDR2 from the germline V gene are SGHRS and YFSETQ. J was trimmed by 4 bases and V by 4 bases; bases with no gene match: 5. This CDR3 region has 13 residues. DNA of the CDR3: TGCGCCAGCAGCCCGGGACAGACTTACGAGCAGTACTTC. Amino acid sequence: CASSPGQTYEQYF. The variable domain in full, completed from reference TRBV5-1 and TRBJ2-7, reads KAGVTQTPRYLIKTRGQQVTLSCSPISGHRSVSWYQQTPGQGLQFLFEYFSETQRNKGNFPGRFSGRQFSNSRSEMNVSTLELGDSALYLCASSPGQTYEQYFGPGTRLTVT.

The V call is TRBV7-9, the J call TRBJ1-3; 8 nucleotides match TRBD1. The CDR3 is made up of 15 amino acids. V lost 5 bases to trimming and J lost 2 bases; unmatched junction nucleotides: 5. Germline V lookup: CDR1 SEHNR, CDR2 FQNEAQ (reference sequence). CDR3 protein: CASSLGQAAGNTIYF. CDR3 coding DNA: TGTGCCAGCAGCCTGGGACAGGCGGCTGGAAACACCATATATTTT.

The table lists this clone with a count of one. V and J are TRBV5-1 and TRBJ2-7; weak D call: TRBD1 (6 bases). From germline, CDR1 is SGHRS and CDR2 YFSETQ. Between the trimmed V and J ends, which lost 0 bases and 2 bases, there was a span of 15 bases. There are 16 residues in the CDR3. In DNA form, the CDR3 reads TGCGCCAGCAGCTTGGGAGGTTTGGGGGCAACCTACGAGCAGTACTTC. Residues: CASSLGGLGATYEQYF.

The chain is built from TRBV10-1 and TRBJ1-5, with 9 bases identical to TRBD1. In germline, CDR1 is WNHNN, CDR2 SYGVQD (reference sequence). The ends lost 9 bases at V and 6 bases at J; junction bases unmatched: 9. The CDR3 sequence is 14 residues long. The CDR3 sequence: CARPTGGSAQPQHF. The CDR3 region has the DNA TGCGCCAGACCGACAGGGGGTTCCGCTCAGCCCCAGCATTTT.

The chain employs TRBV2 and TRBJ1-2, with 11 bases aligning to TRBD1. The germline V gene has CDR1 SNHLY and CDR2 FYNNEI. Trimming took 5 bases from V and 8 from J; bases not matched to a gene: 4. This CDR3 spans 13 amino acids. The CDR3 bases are TGTGCCAGCAGTCTCCGGGACAGGGGGGGCTACACCTTC. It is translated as CASSLRDRGGYTF.

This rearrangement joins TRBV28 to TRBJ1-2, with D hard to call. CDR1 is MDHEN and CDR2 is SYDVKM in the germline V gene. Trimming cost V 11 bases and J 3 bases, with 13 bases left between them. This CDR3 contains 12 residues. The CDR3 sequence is CAGEGGDYGYTF. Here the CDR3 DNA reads TGTGCCGGGGAGGGCGGTGACTATGGCTACACCTTC.

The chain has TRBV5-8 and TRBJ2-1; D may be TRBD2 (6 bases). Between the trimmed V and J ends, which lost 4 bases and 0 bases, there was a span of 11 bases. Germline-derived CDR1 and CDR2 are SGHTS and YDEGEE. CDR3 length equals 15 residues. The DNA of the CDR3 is TGTGCCAGCAGCCTGGGACTCATCTCCTACAATGAGCAGTTCTTC. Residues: CASSLGLISYNEQFF.

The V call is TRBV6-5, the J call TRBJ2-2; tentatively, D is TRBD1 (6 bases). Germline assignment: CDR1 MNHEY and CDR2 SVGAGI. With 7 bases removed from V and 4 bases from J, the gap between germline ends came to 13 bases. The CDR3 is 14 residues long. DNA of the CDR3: TGTGCCAGCACCCCCGGGACATCCACCGGGGAGCTGTTTTTT. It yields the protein CASTPGTSTGELFF.

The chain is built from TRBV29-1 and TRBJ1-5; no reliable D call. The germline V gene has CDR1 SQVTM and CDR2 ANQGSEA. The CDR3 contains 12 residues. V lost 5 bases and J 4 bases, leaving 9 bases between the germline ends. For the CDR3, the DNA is TGCAGCGTTAAAACGGGAAATCAGCCCCAGCATTTT. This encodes CSVKTGNQPQHF.

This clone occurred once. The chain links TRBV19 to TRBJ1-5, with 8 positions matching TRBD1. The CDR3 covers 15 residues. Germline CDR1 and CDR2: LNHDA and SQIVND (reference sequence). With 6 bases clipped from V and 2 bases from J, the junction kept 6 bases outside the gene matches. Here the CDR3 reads CASRAETGGNQPQHF. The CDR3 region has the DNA TGTGCCAGTAGGGCCGAGACAGGGGGCAATCAGCCCCAGCATTTT.

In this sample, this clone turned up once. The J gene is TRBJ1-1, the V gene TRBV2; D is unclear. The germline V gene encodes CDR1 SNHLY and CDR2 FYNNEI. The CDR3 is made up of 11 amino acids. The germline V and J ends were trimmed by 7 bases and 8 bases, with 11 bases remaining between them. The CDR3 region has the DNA TGTGCCAGCACGGTATCAATAGAAGCTTTCTTT. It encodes CASTVSIEAFF.

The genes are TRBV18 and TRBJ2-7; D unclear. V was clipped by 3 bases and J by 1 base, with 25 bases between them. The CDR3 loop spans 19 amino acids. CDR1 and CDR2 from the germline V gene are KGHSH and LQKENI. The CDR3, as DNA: TGTGCCAGCTCACCGGGTCCTCCCTACGGGTCGGATGATTCCTACGAGCAGTACTTC. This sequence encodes CASSPGPPYGSDDSYEQYF.

The chain's CDR3 is CSVVGQGGYTF. For the CDR3, the DNA is TGCAGCGTTGTGGGGCAGGGTGGCTACACCTTC. The chain carries TRBV29-1 and TRBJ1-2; a weak D match, TRBD1 (5 bases). Germline CDR1 and CDR2: SQVTM and ANQGSEA. V lost 4 bases to trimming and J lost 7 bases, with 10 bases between them. CDR3 size: 11 residues.

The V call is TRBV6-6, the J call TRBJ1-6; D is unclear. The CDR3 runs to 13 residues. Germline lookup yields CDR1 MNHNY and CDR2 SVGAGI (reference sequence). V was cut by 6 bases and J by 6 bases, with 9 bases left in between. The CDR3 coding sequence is TGTGCCAGCAGCCCCTCCCTTAATTCACCCCTCCACTTT. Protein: CASSPSLNSPLHF.